The present T cell receptor beta chain was sequenced within a study of T cells after yellow fever vaccination. Study summary: Preparation used SMART-Seq v4 Ultra Low Input for the low-cell-number fractions. Study-wide points: On re-exposure, the response was weaker but peaked faster, at day 5 versus 15. A limited proportion of clonotypes was detected within both the CD4 and CD8 compartments. Clones from primary vaccination mostly reappeared after the booster (roughly 97% CD4, around 90% CD8).

The CDR3 totals 14 residues. The V and J ends lost 1 base and 10 bases respectively, with 16 bases between them. In germline, CDR1 is LNHNV, CDR2 YYDKDF (reference sequence). Each CDR3 protein is one row after TCRdb ran MiXCR on the 5' RACE reads. This table holds 250,000 to 400,000 distinct CDR3 sequences, 3.5% to 5% found once. There are many counts of this clonotype. What it binds is not known. The sample here was PBMCs, taken 15 days after the yellow fever booster vaccination. The source is a man aged 18 to 29 who received the YFV17D yellow fever vaccine. The chain couples TRBV15 to TRBJ1-2; TRBD1 is a possible D gene (5 bases). In DNA, the CDR3 is TGTGCCACCAGCAGAGTCCCATGGCAGGGACTCTACACCTTC. Protein product: CATSRVPWQGLYTF.